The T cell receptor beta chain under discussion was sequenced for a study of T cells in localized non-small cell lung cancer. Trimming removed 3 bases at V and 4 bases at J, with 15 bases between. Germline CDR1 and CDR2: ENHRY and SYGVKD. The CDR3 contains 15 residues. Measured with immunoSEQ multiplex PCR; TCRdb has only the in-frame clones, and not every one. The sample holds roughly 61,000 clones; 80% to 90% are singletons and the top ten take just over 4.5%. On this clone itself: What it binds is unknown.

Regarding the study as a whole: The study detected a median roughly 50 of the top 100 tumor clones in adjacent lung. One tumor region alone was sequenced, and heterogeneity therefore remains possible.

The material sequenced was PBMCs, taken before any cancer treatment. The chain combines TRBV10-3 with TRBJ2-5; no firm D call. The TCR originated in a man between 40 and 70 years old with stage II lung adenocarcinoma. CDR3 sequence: CAISDPRRRGETQYF. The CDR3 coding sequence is TGTGCCATCAGTGACCCGAGGCGGAGAGGAGAGACCCAGTACTTC.